The 5 T cell receptor beta chains below come from one sample, sequenced in a study of T cells in Graves' hyperthyroidism and ophthalmopathy. Using RNA transcripts as the source, TCR beta CDR3 regions were amplified. The TCR CDR3 first-round RT-PCR relied on the HTBI primer set. MiXCR, applied by TCRdb to the multiplex PCR reads, yields one record per CDR3 protein. The sample lists fewer than 900,000 distinct CDR3 sequences; roughly 15% were seen once. Sequenced material: blood. The receptors shown here come from a young man with Graves' hyperthyroidism.

This clonotype was seen ten or more times. The rearrangement uses TRBV6-1 and TRBJ2-1; D may be TRBD1 or TRBD2 (5 bases each). The CDR3 loop spans 12 amino acids. The V and J ends lost 5 bases and 8 bases respectively, with 10 bases between them. CDR1 MNHNS and CDR2 SASEGT come from the germline V gene. The CDR3, as DNA: TGTGCCAGCAGTTTTTCGGGGCATGAGCAGTTCTTC. Residues: CASSFSGHEQFF.

The chain recombines TRBV6-2 or TRBV6-3 with TRBJ2-7; D gene ambiguous. This CDR3 has 14 residues. Germline V gene lookup returns CDR1 MNHEY and CDR2 SVGEGT. Between the trimmed V and J ends, which lost 9 bases and 3 bases, there was a span of 18 bases. CDR3 amino acids: CASKTGGKIYEQYF. The CDR3 DNA reads as TGTGCCAGTAAAACTGGCGGAAAAATCTACGAGCAGTACTTC.

This clonotype appeared a few times. CDR3 residues: CASSPPIRSTDTQYF. CDR3 bases: TGTGCCAGCTCACCACCGATTAGGAGTACAGATACGCAGTATTTT. V and J are TRBV18 and TRBJ2-3; D remains unclear. V gave up 0 bases and J gave up 3 bases, with 10 bases separating them. Germline lookup yields CDR1 KGHSH and CDR2 LQKENI. CDR3 size: 15 residues. The variable domain in full, completed from reference TRBV18 and TRBJ2-3, reads NAGVMQNPRHLVRRRGQEARLRCSPMKGHSHVYWYRQLPEEGLKFMVYLQKENIIDESGMPKERFSAEFPKEGPSILRIQQVVRGDSAAYFCASSPPIRSTDTQYFGPGTRLTVL.

Many counts were recorded for this clonotype. The V gene is TRBV6-2 or TRBV6-3, the J gene TRBJ2-7; 7 nucleotides align to TRBD2. Trimming took 0 bases from V and 5 from J; bases not matched to a gene: 10. CDR1 and CDR2 from the germline V gene are MNHEY and SVGEGT. The CDR3 has 16 residues. CDR3 DNA sequence: TGTGCCAGCAGTTACTCGAGGGAGGGCCATCCCCACGAGCAGTACTTC. It encodes CASSYSREGHPHEQYF.

This clonotype was counted many times. This CDR3 is CASSLEVAGPSYEQYF. The CDR3 bases are TGTGCCAGCAGCTTAGAGGTAGCGGGACCCTCCTACGAGCAGTACTTC. V gene TRBV7-2 combines with J gene TRBJ2-7; 8 bases line up with TRBD2. CDR3 length equals 16 residues. Germline V gives CDR1 SGHTA, CDR2 FQGNSA. The ends lost 1 base at V and 0 bases at J; junction bases unmatched: 5.